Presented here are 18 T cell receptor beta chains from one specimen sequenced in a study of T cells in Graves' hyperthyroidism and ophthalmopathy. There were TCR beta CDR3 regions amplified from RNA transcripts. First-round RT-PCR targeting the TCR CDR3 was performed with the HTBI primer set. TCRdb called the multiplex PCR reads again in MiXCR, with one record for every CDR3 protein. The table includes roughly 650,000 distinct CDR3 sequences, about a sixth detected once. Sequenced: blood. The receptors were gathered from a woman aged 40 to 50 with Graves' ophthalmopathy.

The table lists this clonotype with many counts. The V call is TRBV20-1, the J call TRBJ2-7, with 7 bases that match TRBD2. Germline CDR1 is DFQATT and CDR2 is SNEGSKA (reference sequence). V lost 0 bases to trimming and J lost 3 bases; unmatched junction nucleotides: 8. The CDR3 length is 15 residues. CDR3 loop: CSARELAGPVYEQYF. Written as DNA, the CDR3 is TGCAGTGCTAGAGAGTTAGCGGGCCCCGTCTACGAGCAGTACTTC.

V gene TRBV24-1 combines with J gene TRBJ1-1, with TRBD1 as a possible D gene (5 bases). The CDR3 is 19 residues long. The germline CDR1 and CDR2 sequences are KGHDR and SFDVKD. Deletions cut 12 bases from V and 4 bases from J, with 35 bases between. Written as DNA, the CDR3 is TGTGCCGTGGGACGTCCTGGGGCCCACCACTTCGGGGCGCGCACTGAAGCTTTCTTT. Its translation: CAVGRPGAHHFGARTEAFF.

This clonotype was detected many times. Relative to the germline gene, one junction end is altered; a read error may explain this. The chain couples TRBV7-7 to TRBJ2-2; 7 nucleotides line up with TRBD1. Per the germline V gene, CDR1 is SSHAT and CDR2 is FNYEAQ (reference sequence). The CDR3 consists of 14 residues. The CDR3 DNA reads TGTGCTAGCAGCTCACGACAGGGCACCGGGGAGCTGTTTTTT. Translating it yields CASSSRQGTGELFF. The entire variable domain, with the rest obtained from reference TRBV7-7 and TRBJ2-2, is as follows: GAGVSQSPRYKVTKRGQDVTLRCDPISSHATLYWYQQALGQGPEFLTYFNYEAQPDKSGLPSDRFSAERPEGSISTLTIQRTEQRDSAMYRCASSSRQGTGELFFGEGSRLTVL.

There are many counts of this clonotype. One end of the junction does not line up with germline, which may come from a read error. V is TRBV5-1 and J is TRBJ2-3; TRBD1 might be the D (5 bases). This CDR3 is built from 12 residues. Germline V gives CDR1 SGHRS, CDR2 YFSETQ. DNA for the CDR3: TGTGCCAGCAGCCTAGGGGTAGATACGCAGTATTTT. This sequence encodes CASSLGVDTQYF.

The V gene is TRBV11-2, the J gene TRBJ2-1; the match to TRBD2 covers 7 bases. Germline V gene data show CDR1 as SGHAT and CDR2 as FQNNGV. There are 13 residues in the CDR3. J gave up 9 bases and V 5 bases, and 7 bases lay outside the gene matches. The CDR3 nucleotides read TGTGCCAGCAGCCGGACTAGGGTCGGTGAGCAGTTCTTC. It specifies CASSRTRVGEQFF.

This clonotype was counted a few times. The CDR3, as DNA: TGTGCCAGCAGCTGGGTCATGCGACGCCCCAACACCGGGGAGCTGTTTTTT. Translated: CASSWVMRRPNTGELFF. The chain uses TRBV27 and TRBJ2-2; D unclear. The CDR3 spans 17 residues. Trimming removed 6 bases from V and 2 bases from J, with 19 bases in between. Germline V lookup: CDR1 MNHEY, CDR2 SMNVEV (reference sequence).

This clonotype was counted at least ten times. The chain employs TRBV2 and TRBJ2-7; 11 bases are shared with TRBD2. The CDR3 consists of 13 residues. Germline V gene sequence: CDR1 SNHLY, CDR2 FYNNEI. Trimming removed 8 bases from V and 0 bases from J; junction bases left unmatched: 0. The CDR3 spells CASGTSGSYEQYF. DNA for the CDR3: TGTGCCAGCGGGACTAGCGGCTCCTACGAGCAGTACTTC.

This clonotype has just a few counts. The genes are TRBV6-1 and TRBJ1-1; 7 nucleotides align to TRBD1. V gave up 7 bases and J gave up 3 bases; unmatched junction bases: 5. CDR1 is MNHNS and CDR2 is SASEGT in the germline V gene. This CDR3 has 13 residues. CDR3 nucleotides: TGTGCCAGCACCTACAGGGGTTACACTGAAGCTTTCTTT. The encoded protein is CASTYRGYTEAFF.

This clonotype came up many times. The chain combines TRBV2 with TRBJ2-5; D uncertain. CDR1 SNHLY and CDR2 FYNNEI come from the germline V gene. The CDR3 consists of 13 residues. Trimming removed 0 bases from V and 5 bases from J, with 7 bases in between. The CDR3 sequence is CASSEAWVETQYF. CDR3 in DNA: TGTGCCAGCAGTGAAGCGTGGGTGGAGACCCAGTACTTC.

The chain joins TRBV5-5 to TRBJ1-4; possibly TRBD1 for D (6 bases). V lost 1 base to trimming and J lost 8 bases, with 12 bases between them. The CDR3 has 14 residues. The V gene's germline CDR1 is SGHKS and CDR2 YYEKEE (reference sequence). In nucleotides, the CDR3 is TGTGCCAGCAGCTTGAACCCGAGGGGGGAAAAACTGTTTTTT. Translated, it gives CASSLNPRGEKLFF.

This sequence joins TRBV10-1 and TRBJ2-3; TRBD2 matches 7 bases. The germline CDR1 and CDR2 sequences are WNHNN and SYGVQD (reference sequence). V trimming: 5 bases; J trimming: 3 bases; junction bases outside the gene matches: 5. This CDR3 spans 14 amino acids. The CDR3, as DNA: TGCGCCAGCAGTAGTCGGGAGGCGACAGATACGCAGTATTTT. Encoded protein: CASSSREATDTQYF.

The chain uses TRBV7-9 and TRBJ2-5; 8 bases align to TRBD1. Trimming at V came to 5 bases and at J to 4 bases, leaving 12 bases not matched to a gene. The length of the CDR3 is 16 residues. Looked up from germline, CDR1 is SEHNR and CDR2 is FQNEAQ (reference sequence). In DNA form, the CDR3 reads TGTGCCAGCAGCGGAAACAGGGGGTCCGGGCGAGAGACCCAGTACTTC. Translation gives CASSGNRGSGRETQYF.

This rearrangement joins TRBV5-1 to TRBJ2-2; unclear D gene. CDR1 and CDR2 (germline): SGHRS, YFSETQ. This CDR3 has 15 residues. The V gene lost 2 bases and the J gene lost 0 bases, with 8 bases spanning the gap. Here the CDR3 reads CASSFQVANTGELFF. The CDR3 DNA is TGCGCCAGCAGCTTTCAGGTCGCGAACACCGGGGAGCTGTTTTTT.

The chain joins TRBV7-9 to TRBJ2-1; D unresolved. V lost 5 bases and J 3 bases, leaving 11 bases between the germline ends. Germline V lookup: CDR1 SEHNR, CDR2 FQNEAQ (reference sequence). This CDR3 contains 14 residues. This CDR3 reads CASSPPVGYNEQFF. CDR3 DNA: TGTGCCAGCAGCCCCCCCGTAGGCTACAATGAGCAGTTCTTC.

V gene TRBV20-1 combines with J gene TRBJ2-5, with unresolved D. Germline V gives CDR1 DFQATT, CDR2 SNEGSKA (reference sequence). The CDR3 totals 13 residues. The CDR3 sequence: CSARARAGETQYF. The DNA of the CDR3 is TGCAGCGCTCGAGCAAGGGCAGGAGAGACCCAGTACTTC.

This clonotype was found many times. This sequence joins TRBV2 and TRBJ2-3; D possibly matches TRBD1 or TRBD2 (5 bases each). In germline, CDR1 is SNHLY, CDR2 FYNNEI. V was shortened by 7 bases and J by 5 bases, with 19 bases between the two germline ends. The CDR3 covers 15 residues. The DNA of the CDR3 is TGTGCCAGCATCCCCGAGTGGGGGTCCGGAGATACGCAGTATTTT. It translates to CASIPEWGSGDTQYF.

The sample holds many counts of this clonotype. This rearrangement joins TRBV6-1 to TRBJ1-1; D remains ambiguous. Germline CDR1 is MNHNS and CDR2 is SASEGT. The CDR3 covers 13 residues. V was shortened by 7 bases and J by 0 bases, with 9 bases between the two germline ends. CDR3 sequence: CASIYSMNTEAFF. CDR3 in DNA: TGTGCCAGCATCTATAGCATGAACACTGAAGCTTTCTTT.

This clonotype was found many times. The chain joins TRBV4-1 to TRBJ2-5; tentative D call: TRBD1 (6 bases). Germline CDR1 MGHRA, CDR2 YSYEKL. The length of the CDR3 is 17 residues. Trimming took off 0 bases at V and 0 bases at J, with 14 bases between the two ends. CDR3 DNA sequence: TGCGCCAGCAGCCAAGAGCGAGGACAGAGCCACCAAGAGACCCAGTACTTC. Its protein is CASSQERGQSHQETQYF.